The present T cell receptor (beta chain) was sequenced within a study of cytomegalovirus exposure and HLA in healthy donors. Background on the study: HLA-typed donors contributed 65 million to 95 million unique TCRs, which were held in an early data release.

Whereas donors were nominally healthy upon sampling, unrecorded immune exposures were probable. The CDR3 covers 17 residues. From germline, CDR1 is KGHSH and CDR2 LQKENI. V lost 3 bases, J lost 4 bases, and 8 bases stayed unmatched. With 60 Vbeta and 13 Jbeta primers, the PCR was carried out. Assay: immunoSEQ multiplex PCR; the TCRdb copy retains only in-frame clones and omits some. The repertoire consists of about 57,000 clones, with about 83% occurring once and the leading ten covering around 4.5%. The J gene is TRBJ2-2, the V gene TRBV18; 10 nucleotides match TRBD1. This TCR was recovered from a man aged 25 to 45 in good health and CMV-seronegative. The specimen sequenced was PBMCs. As DNA, the CDR3 is TGTGCCAGCTCACCTCCGGGACAGGGGACGGGCACCGGGGAGCTGTTTTTT. This sequence encodes CASSPPGQGTGTGELFF.